This TCR delta chain was documented in a study of γδ T cells in repeated Plasmodium falciparum infection. Looking at the study overall: Four controlled malaria infections with P. falciparum NF54 spanned less than 800 days. Samples were taken at baseline, before some infections, and 21 days after each. Notes on the study in general: In Vdelta2-negative, largely Vdelta1+, gammadelta repertoires, repeated controlled infections appeared to drive clonal selection waves.

This clone was observed a handful of times. What it binds is unknown. The TCRdb protein, from a much larger clone, departs from this DNA's translation at residue 13, likely by read error; the protein shown derives from the DNA. Flow sorting of PBMC yielded separate Vgamma9/Vdelta2+ and Vdelta2-negative gammadelta T cell populations for bulk repertoire analysis. The CDR3 is 16 residues long. Germline V gene sequence: CDR1 GEAIGNYY, CDR2 EKD. Sequencing covered both gamma and delta TCR chains per sample. TCRdb applied CATT to the multiplex PCR reads for clone calling. The sample lists over 90,000 delta-chain clones; 0.75% to 1% were seen once.

This clonotype was sampled from a pool of human donors (malaria-infected and uninfected, not separated). The chain recombines TRDV2 with TRDJ1, with a possible D match to TRDD3 (6 bases). TCRdb lists no J gene, so it was determined here by aligning the DNA to germline. Source material: gamma-delta T cells from blood. In nucleotides, the CDR3 is TGTGCCTGTGACACGGTGGGAGGGGGACCCACCGATGAACTCATCTTT. This encodes CACDTVGGGPTDELIF.